The T cell receptor beta chain described here comes from a study of identical twins. TCRdb analysed the 5' RACE reads with MiXCR anew, one entry per CDR3 protein. The repertoire holds under 900,000 distinct CDR3 sequences, with about 12% as singletons. Germline CDR1 is MNHNS and CDR2 is SASEGT. The CDR3 is 14 amino acids. Comments on this clonotype: A junction boundary mismatches the germline segment, possibly from a read error.

The data were also submitted as part of a second study, on yellow fever vaccine responses in identical twins.

This sequence joins TRBV6-1 and TRBJ2-3, with TRBD1 as a possible D gene (6 bases). This sequence originates from a young woman in good health. Sequenced: PBMCs. CDR3 coding DNA: TGTGCCAGCAGAGAAGGACAGCGCACAGATACGCAGTATTTT. Amino acids: CASREGQRTDTQYF.